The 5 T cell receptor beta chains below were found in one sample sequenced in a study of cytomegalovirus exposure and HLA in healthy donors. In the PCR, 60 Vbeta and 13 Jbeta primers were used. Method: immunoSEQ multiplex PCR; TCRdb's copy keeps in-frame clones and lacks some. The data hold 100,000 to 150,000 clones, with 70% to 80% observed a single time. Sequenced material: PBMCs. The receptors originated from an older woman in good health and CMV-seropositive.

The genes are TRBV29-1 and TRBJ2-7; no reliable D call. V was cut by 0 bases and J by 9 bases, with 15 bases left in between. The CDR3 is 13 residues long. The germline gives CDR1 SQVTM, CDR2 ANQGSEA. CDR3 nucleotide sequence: TGCAGCGTTGAAGATCGGGTCATGTTAGGGCAGTACTTC. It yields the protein CSVEDRVMLGQYF.

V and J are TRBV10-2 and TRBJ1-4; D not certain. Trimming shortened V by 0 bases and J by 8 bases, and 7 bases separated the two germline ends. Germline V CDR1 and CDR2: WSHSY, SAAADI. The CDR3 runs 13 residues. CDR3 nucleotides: TGCGCCAGCAGTGAGTCCAGTTACGAAAAACTGTTTTTT. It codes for CASSESSYEKLFF.

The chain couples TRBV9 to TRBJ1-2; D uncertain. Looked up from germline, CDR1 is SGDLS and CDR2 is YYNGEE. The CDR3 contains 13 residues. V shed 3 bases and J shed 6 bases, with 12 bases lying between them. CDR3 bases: TGTGCCAGCAGCGCCTCTCTTCGGGATGGCTACACCTTC. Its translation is CASSASLRDGYTF.

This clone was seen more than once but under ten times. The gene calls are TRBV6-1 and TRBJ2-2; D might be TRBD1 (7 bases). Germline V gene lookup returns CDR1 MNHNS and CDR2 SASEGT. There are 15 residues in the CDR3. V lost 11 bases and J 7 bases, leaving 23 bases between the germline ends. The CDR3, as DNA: TGTGCCTCCCTCCCACAGGGGAGGATCATCGGGGAGCTGTTTTTT. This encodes CASLPQGRIIGELFF.

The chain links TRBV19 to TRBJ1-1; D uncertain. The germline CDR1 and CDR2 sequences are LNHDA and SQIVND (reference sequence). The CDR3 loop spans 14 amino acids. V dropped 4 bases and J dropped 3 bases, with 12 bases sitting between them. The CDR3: CASSTPSGYTEAFF. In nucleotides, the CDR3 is TGTGCCAGTAGTACCCCCAGCGGGTACACTGAAGCTTTCTTT. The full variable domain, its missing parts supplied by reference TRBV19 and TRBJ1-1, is DGGITQSPKYLFRKEGQNVTLSCEQNLNHDAMYWYRQDPGQGLRLIYYSQIVNDFQKGDIAEGYSVSREKKESFPLTVTSAQKNPTAFYLCASSTPSGYTEAFFGQGTRLTVV.